The source of this T cell receptor beta chain is a study of patients and donors after allogeneic stem cell transplantation. V shed 11 bases, J shed 3 bases, and the junction held 6 bases outside the gene matches. The CDR3 sequence is 13 residues long. From germline, CDR1 is MNHEY and CDR2 SMNVEV (reference sequence). TCRdb processed the RT-PCR reads anew with MiXCR; each CDR3 protein has one entry. The profile shows tens of thousands of distinct CDR3 sequences, roughly 43% of them singletons. This chain uses TRBV27 with TRBJ1-5; TRBD1 aligns across 8 bases. This receptor was obtained from a human donor who was either an allogeneic HSCT recipient or a stem cell or donor lymphocyte infusion donor (not recorded which). It is not recorded whose cells these are; they may come from a transplant donor. The specimen sequenced was blood, either unsorted or a sorted T cell fraction (not recorded which). The CDR3, as DNA: TGTGCCCTAGTGGGACAGGACAATCAGCCCCAGCATTTT. It yields the protein CALVGQDNQPQHF.